Presented here are 9 T cell receptor beta chains from one specimen sequenced in a study of OX40 agonist ivuxolimab in advanced cancers. TCRdb keeps only in-frame clones here, not all; method: immunoSEQ multiplex PCR. The data hold 90,000 to 100,000 clones, with approximately 80% observed a single time. The sample here was CD4+ or CD8+ T cells sorted from blood, taken in a trial of the OX40 agonist ivuxolimab. The receptors shown here come from an adult with an advanced solid tumor such as melanoma, head and neck, liver or kidney cancer.

This chain uses TRBV7-2 with TRBJ1-1; D gene unclear. Germline lookup yields CDR1 SGHTA and CDR2 FQGNSA. V lost 5 bases to trimming and J lost 0 bases, with 10 bases between them. The CDR3 is made up of 14 amino acids. The DNA for the CDR3 is TGTGCCAGCAGCCCAAACATTTTGAACACTGAAGCTTTCTTT. It is translated as CASSPNILNTEAFF.

The J gene is TRBJ1-2, the V gene TRBV7-9, with 7 bases that match TRBD1. The junction had 8 bases not matched to a gene; V was cut back by 5 bases and J by 5 bases. CDR3 length: 14 amino acids. The V gene's germline CDR1 is SEHNR and CDR2 FQNEAQ (reference sequence). DNA for the CDR3: TGTGCCAGCAGCGGTTCGGGACAGATTTATGGCTACACCTTC. Translation: CASSGSGQIYGYTF.

The rearrangement joins TRBV15 to TRBJ2-3, with unresolved D. Germline loops: CDR1 LNHNV, CDR2 YYDKDF (reference sequence). With 0 bases removed from V and 4 bases from J, the gap between germline ends came to 5 bases. The CDR3 has 13 amino acids. The CDR3, as DNA: TGTGCCACCAGCAGAGATCGGTCAGATACGCAGTATTTT. Translating gives CATSRDRSDTQYF.

This chain connects TRBV30 to TRBJ2-7; a weak D match, TRBD1 (5 bases). Trimming removed 3 bases from V and 6 bases from J, with 9 bases in between. The CDR3 consists of 11 residues. CDR1 is GTSNPN, CDR2 SVGIG, per germline (reference sequence). The CDR3, as DNA: TGTGCCTGGAGACTGGGGCCCGAGCAGTACTTC. This sequence encodes CAWRLGPEQYF.

The rearrangement joins TRBV7-2 to TRBJ1-4; TRBD1 matches at 7 bases. The CDR3 is made up of 14 amino acids. Trimming cost V 7 bases and J 2 bases; bases outside gene matches: 4. Germline V CDR1 and CDR2: SGHTA, FQGNSA. CDR3 DNA: TGTGCCAGCAATAGGGGACAGACTAATGAAAAACTGTTTTTT. Protein product: CASNRGQTNEKLFF. The full variable domain, with the rest looked up from reference TRBV7-2 and TRBJ1-4, is GAGVSQSPSNKVTEKGKDVELRCDPISGHTALYWYRQSLGQGLEFLIYFQGNSAPDKSGLPSDRFSAERTGGSVSTLTIQRTQQEDSAVYLCASNRGQTNEKLFFGSGTQLSVL.

The rearrangement joins TRBV9 to TRBJ1-1, with D uncertain. V dropped 4 bases and J dropped 3 bases, with 7 bases sitting between them. CDR3 size: 12 residues. Looked up from germline, CDR1 is SGDLS and CDR2 is YYNGEE. In DNA form, the CDR3 reads TGTGCCAGCAGCCCGGCGGACACTGAAGCTTTCTTT. Encoded protein: CASSPADTEAFF.

This chain uses TRBV7-9 with TRBJ2-7; maybe TRBD1 (6 bases). CDR3 size: 14 residues. Germline V gene data show CDR1 as SEHNR and CDR2 as FQNEAQ (reference sequence). Trimming shortened V by 3 bases and J by 3 bases, and 12 bases separated the two germline ends. The CDR3 protein is CASSLGAGVYEQYF. DNA of the CDR3: TGTGCCAGCAGCTTGGGGGCAGGGGTCTACGAGCAGTACTTC.

The V and J genes are TRBV15 and TRBJ2-7, with 7 bases matching TRBD2. Germline trimming cut 6 bases from V and 2 bases from J; bases unmatched to any gene: 7. The germline V gene has CDR1 LNHNV and CDR2 YYDKDF (reference sequence). The CDR3 loop spans 14 amino acids. The CDR3 region has the DNA TGTGCCACCAGGGCGGGAGATGCGACCTACGAGCAGTACTTC. It specifies CATRAGDATYEQYF. Looking up the rest from reference TRBV15 and TRBJ2-7 gives the full variable domain: DAMVIQNPRYQVTQFGKPVTLSCSQTLNHNVMYWYQQKSSQAPKLLFHYYDKDFNNEADTPDNFQSRRPNTSFCFLDIRSPGLGDTAMYLCATRAGDATYEQYFGPGTRLTVT.

This clone was found once. The rearrangement links TRBV4-3 to TRBJ1-2; D gene uncertain. With 1 base removed from V and 8 bases from J, the gap between germline ends came to 14 bases. This CDR3 is built from 14 residues. Germline lookup yields CDR1 LGHNA and CDR2 YSLEER. CDR3 sequence reads: CASSQVGRLGGYTF. In nucleotides, the CDR3 is TGCGCCAGCAGCCAAGTCGGGCGCCTTGGGGGCTACACCTTC.